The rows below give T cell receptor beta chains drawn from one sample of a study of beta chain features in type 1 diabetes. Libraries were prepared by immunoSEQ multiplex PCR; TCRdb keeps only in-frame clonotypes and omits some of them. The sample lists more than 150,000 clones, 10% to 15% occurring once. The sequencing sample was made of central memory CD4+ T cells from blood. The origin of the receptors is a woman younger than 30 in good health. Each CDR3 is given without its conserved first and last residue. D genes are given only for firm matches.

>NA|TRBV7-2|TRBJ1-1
ASSSQGWGTEAF
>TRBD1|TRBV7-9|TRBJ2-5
ASSLAIPGQGRETQY
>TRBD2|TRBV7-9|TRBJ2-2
ASSSGTSTYTGELF
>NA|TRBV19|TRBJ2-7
ASRGLDSVLYEQY
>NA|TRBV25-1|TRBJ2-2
ASSEQRGLRTGELF
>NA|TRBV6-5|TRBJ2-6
ASSQGSGANVLT
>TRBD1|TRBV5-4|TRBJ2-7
ASSWGGTGYEQY
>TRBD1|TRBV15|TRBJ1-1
ATSGTGLGTEAF
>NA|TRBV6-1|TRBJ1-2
ASSENEGYT
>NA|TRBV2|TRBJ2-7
ASSVDSHEQY